One sample yielded the 24 T cell receptor beta chains listed below, sequenced in a study of shared clonotypes between healthy human individuals. Assay used: immunoSEQ multiplex PCR; TCRdb lists only in-frame clones, some missing. The sample lists roughly 1 million clones; around 76% were seen once. The specimen was memory CD4+ T cells sorted from blood. This sample's subset: CD45RA-negative fraction. Every receptor here comes from a man aged 18 to 29 in good health.

The V call is TRBV5-1, the J call TRBJ1-4; D remains ambiguous. Trimming took 7 bases from V and 8 from J, leaving 18 bases between them. The CDR3 sequence is 14 residues long. Germline lookup yields CDR1 SGHRS and CDR2 YFSETQ. CDR3 sequence: CASALDPGREKLFF. For the CDR3, the DNA is TGCGCCAGCGCCCTGGATCCCGGGCGGGAAAAACTGTTTTTT. The full variable domain, in which reference TRBV5-1 and TRBJ1-4 provide the parts outside the CDR3, is KAGVTQTPRYLIKTRGQQVTLSCSPISGHRSVSWYQQTPGQGLQFLFEYFSETQRNKGNFPGRFSGRQFSNSRSEMNVSTLELGDSALYLCASALDPGREKLFFGSGTQLSVL.

The V call is TRBV5-6, the J call TRBJ2-5; 7 bases fit TRBD2. Germline V lookup: CDR1 SGHDT, CDR2 YYEEEE. V dropped 1 base and J dropped 4; count of bases not matched to a gene: 10. CDR3 size: 16 residues. The CDR3 bases are TGTGCCAGCAGCTTGCTGTCTAGCGGAACGGGAGAGACCCAGTACTTC. Translation gives CASSLLSSGTGETQYF.

V usage is TRBV4-2 and J usage is TRBJ2-5; 9 bases align to TRBD2. Judging by the DNA end, TRBJ2-7 fits better; the J call may be wrong. The CDR3 is made up of 15 amino acids. Germline V gene lookup returns CDR1 LGHNA and CDR2 YNFKEQ. Here the CDR3 DNA reads TGTGCCAGCAGCCAGGGACTAGCTGTGGGCTACGAGCAGTACTTC. As protein: CASSQGLAVGYEQYF.

For this clone: At one end the junction does not follow the germline gene, possibly because of a read error. V usage is TRBV7-7 and J usage is TRBJ1-4; 7 positions agree with TRBD1. CDR1 and CDR2 from the germline V gene are SSHAT and FNYEAQ (reference sequence). The CDR3 loop spans 15 amino acids. The CDR3, as DNA: TGTGCTAGCAGCTTAACAGGGGTGCCTAATGAAAAACTGTTTTTT. This gives the protein CASSLTGVPNEKLFF.

The chain links TRBV27 to TRBJ2-3; weak D call: TRBD2 (6 bases). V gave up 7 bases and J gave up 5 bases, with 13 bases separating them. The CDR3 length is 13 residues. Germline CDR1 and CDR2: MNHEY and SMNVEV (reference sequence). CDR3 coding DNA: TGTGCCAGCATGGGGGGACCCGTAGATACGCAGTATTTT. As protein: CASMGGPVDTQYF.

This clone was found many times. J is TRBJ2-7 and V is TRBV11-2; TRBD2 aligns across 9 bases. Germline loops: CDR1 SGHAT, CDR2 FQNNGV. The V gene end was trimmed by 5 bases and the J gene end by 4 bases; junction bases not matched to a gene: 3. The CDR3 contains 13 residues. The CDR3 DNA is TGTGCCAGCAGCGGGGGACTAGCTTACGAGCAGTACTTC. Translation: CASSGGLAYEQYF.

The chain has TRBV23-1 and TRBJ2-3, with D perhaps matching TRBD1 or TRBD2 (5 bases each). TRBV23-1 is reported as an ORF; its role is uncertain. There are 16 residues in the CDR3. Trimming stripped 0 bases from V and 0 bases from J, with 10 bases between. This CDR3 is CASSQSTGDSTDTQYF. The CDR3 nucleotides read TGCGCCAGCAGTCAATCAACCGGGGACAGCACAGATACGCAGTATTTT.

The V gene is TRBV7-2, the J gene TRBJ1-4; D possibly corresponds to TRBD1 (5 bases). Looked up from germline, CDR1 is SGHTA and CDR2 is FQGNSA. The V gene lost 4 bases and the J gene lost 4 bases, with 13 bases spanning the gap. CDR3 length: 15 residues. The CDR3 reads CASSWGGALNEKLFF. CDR3 DNA: TGTGCCAGCAGCTGGGGAGGGGCCCTTAATGAAAAACTGTTTTTT. Based on the CDR3 plus reference TRBV7-2 and TRBJ1-4, the full variable domain is GAGVSQSPSNKVTEKGKDVELRCDPISGHTALYWYRQSLGQGLEFLIYFQGNSAPDKSGLPSDRFSAERTGGSVSTLTIQRTQQEDSAVYLCASSWGGALNEKLFFGSGTQLSVL.

The rearrangement links TRBV5-1 to TRBJ2-6; 7 nucleotides match TRBD1. The CDR3 loop spans 16 amino acids. J gave up 2 bases and V 4 bases, and 6 bases lay outside the gene matches. Germline V gives CDR1 SGHRS, CDR2 YFSETQ. As DNA, the CDR3 is TGCGCCAGCAGCCCCAGACAGGGAACTGGGGCCAACGTCCTGACTTTC. As protein: CASSPRQGTGANVLTF.

This sequence joins TRBV5-1 and TRBJ2-1; D ambiguous. V was trimmed by 1 base and J by 6 bases, leaving 11 bases between them. CDR1 SGHRS and CDR2 YFSETQ come from the germline V gene. CDR3 length equals 14 residues. In nucleotides, the CDR3 is TGCGCCAGCAGCTTGTCGGTAGGCTCCAATGAGCAGTTCTTC. Translating gives CASSLSVGSNEQFF.

To note about this clone: Other DNA sequences within the sample encode an identical CDR3. CDR3 coding DNA: TGTGCCTGGAGTGTTCTCTCTGGAAACACCATATATTTT. Translating it yields CAWSVLSGNTIYF. The genes are TRBV30 and TRBJ1-3; D unclear. This CDR3 is 13 amino acids long. Germline V gene sequence: CDR1 GTSNPN, CDR2 SVGIG (reference sequence). V gave up 0 bases and J gave up 0 bases, with 3 bases separating them.

Regarding this clone: At the DNA level, this CDR3 is encoded by other sequences in the same sample as well. J is TRBJ2-5 and V is TRBV11-2; tentatively, D is TRBD1 (5 bases). CDR1 and CDR2 from the germline V gene are SGHAT and FQNNGV. V lost 2 bases, J lost 1 base, and 5 bases lay in between. The CDR3 runs to 13 residues. The CDR3 DNA is TGTGCCAGCAGCTTACAGGGCCAAGAGACCCAGTACTTC. As protein: CASSLQGQETQYF.

About this clone: Other DNA sequences in this sample translate to the same CDR3. The chain employs TRBV19 and TRBJ1-2; possibly TRBD1 for D (5 bases). Germline V gene data show CDR1 as LNHDA and CDR2 as SQIVND (reference sequence). Trimming took 5 bases from V and 2 from J, leaving 12 bases between them. This CDR3 contains 14 residues. The chain's CDR3 is CASSSRGGNYGYTF. CDR3 coding DNA: TGTGCCAGTAGTTCCCGGGGGGGAAACTATGGCTACACCTTC.

As regards this clone: The junction shows a germline mismatch at one end, possibly a read error. This chain links TRBV7-8 with TRBJ2-7, with 11 positions matching TRBD2. The CDR3 loop spans 12 amino acids. Germline V gives CDR1 SGHVS, CDR2 FQNEAQ. The CDR3 region is CGSGRALGEQYF. CDR3 nucleotides: TGCGGTAGCGGGAGGGCCCTCGGCGAGCAGTACTTC.

The table lists this clone with a few counts. The chain has TRBV7-2 and TRBJ1-4; 9 nucleotides match TRBD1. The CDR3 is made up of 16 amino acids. V lost 0 bases, J lost 5 bases, and 4 bases stayed unmatched. Germline CDR1 reads SGHTA; CDR2 reads FQGNSA. CDR3 sequence: CASSLARGTGNEKLFF. The DNA for the CDR3 is TGTGCCAGCAGCTTAGCGCGTGGGACAGGGAATGAAAAACTGTTTTTT.

The chain carries TRBV30 and TRBJ1-5, with TRBD1 identical over 10 bases. This CDR3 spans 13 amino acids. The germline V gene encodes CDR1 GTSNPN and CDR2 SVGIG (reference sequence). In nucleotides, the CDR3 is TGTGCGGACGGGACAGGGGCTTATCAGCCCCAGCATTTT. It is translated as CADGTGAYQPQHF.

This chain connects TRBV12-5 to TRBJ1-1; 7 nucleotides agree with TRBD1. The CDR3 is 17 residues long. Germline V gene data show CDR1 as LGHNT and CDR2 as FRNRAP. V lost 1 base and J lost 0; bases outside the gene matches: 8. The CDR3 coding sequence is TGTGCTAGTGGTTTGGGAATTCCGGGACAGATGAACACTGAAGCTTTCTTT. It is translated as CASGLGIPGQMNTEAFF.

Worth noting for this clone: A single base separates this from a much larger clone, so it may be a read error. The chain is built from TRBV14 and TRBJ2-7; TRBD1 might be the D (7 bases). The V gene lost 5 bases and the J gene lost 2 bases, with 10 bases spanning the gap. This CDR3 spans 13 amino acids. Germline V gene lookup returns CDR1 SGHDN and CDR2 FVKESK. The CDR3 bases are TGTGCCAGCAGCGCGGGACAGACCTACGAGCAGTACTTC. This encodes CASSAGQTYEQYF.

V usage is TRBV19 and J usage is TRBJ1-2; D is undetermined. With 7 bases removed from V and 8 bases from J, the gap between germline ends came to 20 bases. Germline V CDR1 and CDR2: LNHDA, SQIVND (reference sequence). CDR3 length: 14 amino acids. The DNA of the CDR3 is TGTGCCAGTAAGGTTCAGGCACCCGAGACCGGCTACACCTTC. Translating it yields CASKVQAPETGYTF.

This clone is a singleton in its sample. The chain carries TRBV7-2 and TRBJ2-4, with 9 bases lining up with TRBD2. This CDR3 region has 15 residues. J gave up 6 bases and V 3 bases, and 6 bases lay outside the gene matches. The germline CDR1 and CDR2 sequences are SGHTA and FQGNSA. Written as DNA, the CDR3 is TGTGCCAGCAGCTTGGGGCGGGAGGGCCCAAACATTCAGTACTTC. Amino acids: CASSLGREGPNIQYF.

As for this clone: Mismatch with germline at one junction end may stem from a read error. The chain combines TRBV30 with TRBJ2-7, with 11 bases that match TRBD2. There are 15 residues in the CDR3. The germline CDR1 and CDR2 sequences are GTSNPN and SVGIG (reference sequence). CDR3 protein: CAQTKNLGLAEAQVF. For the CDR3, the DNA is TGTGCCCAAACAAAAAACCTGGGACTAGCGGAAGCGCAGGTCTTC.

A single count supports this clone. The rearrangement joins TRBV2 to TRBJ2-1; perhaps TRBD1 as D (5 bases). Deletions cut 2 bases from V and 1 base from J, with 9 bases between. Germline V gene lookup returns CDR1 SNHLY and CDR2 FYNNEI. The CDR3 length is 15 residues. CDR3 in amino acids: CASSEQGWSYNEQFF. The CDR3 DNA is TGTGCCAGCAGTGAACAGGGCTGGTCCTACAATGAGCAGTTCTTC.

In its sample, this clone was seen many times. J is TRBJ1-5 and V is TRBV19; D uncertain. The germline V and J ends were trimmed by 8 bases and 0 bases, with 14 bases remaining between them. This CDR3 is built from 15 residues. Germline values: CDR1 LNHDA, CDR2 SQIVND (reference sequence). The CDR3 DNA reads as TGTGCCAGTGGGAGCCTCTTCTATAGCAATCAGCCCCAGCATTTT. This translates into CASGSLFYSNQPQHF.

The chain uses TRBV6-5 and TRBJ2-7; no reliable D call. V lost 4 bases and J lost 3, with 7 bases in between. This CDR3 has 12 amino acids. Germline V gives CDR1 MNHEY, CDR2 SVGAGI. The CDR3 DNA follows: TGTGCCAGCAGTTTTACGGACTACGAGCAGTACTTC. Residues: CASSFTDYEQYF.